This record covers a single T cell receptor (beta chain). The data belong to a study of blood T cell repertoires in COVID-19. For the study at large: The United States, Italy and Spain supplied acute and convalescent COVID-19 samples.

The data were produced by immunoSEQ multiplex PCR, yet TCRdb's version contains in-frame clones alone and is incomplete. This table has about 170,000 clones, about 83% appearing once. The TCR comes from a man between 60 and 75 years old with acute or convalescent COVID-19. The sample consisted of peripheral blood.

CDR3 nucleotides: TGTGCCATCAGTGTTAAACAGGGATCTACTACAGGCGAGCAGTACTTC. Translation: CAISVKQGSTTGEQYF. The rearrangement links TRBV10-3 to TRBJ2-7; weak D call: TRBD1 (6 bases). The CDR3 runs to 16 residues. Germline CDR1 is ENHRY and CDR2 is SYGVKD. V lost 4 bases and J lost 6, with 22 bases in between.